The 30 T cell receptor beta chains below were found in one sample sequenced in a study of T-cell reconstitution after alpha-beta-depleted transplantation in children. Unique molecular identifiers featured in how the TCRbeta library was prepared. TCRdb reprocessed the PCR reads via MiXCR and lists one record per CDR3 protein. The data show more than 40,000 distinct CDR3 sequences, with under 60% seen just once and under 40% held by the top ten. The material sequenced was peripheral blood, taken before TCRalphabeta/CD19-depleted stem cell transplant. The receptors originated from a boy under two years old with SCID, due to receive a stem cell transplant.

V is TRBV12-5 and J is TRBJ2-5; no clear D. Trimming removed 5 bases from V and 5 bases from J, with 3 bases in between. The CDR3 extends over 10 amino acids. From germline, CDR1 is LGHNT and CDR2 FRNRAP. CDR3 protein: CASGPETQYF. The CDR3 DNA sequence: TGTGCTAGTGGTCCCGAGACCCAGTACTTC.

The V and J genes are TRBV12-3 or TRBV12-4 and TRBJ2-7; 7 bases agree with TRBD1. V lost 6 bases to trimming and J lost 6 bases; unmatched junction nucleotides: 14. The length of the CDR3 is 15 residues. The CDR3: CASSQGGFGVREQYF. CDR3 sequence (DNA): TGTGCCAGCAGCCAAGGGGGCTTTGGGGTACGCGAGCAGTACTTC.

The rearrangement uses TRBV20-1 and TRBJ2-1; TRBD2 matches 9 bases. This CDR3 is built from 14 residues. The V gene's germline CDR1 is DFQATT and CDR2 SNEGSKA (reference sequence). V gave up 5 bases and J gave up 9 bases; unmatched junction bases: 11. The CDR3 DNA follows: TGCAGTGCTCTACGGGGGGGACTAGCAGTTGAGCAGTTCTTC. It specifies CSALRGGLAVEQFF.

The rearrangement uses TRBV7-3 and TRBJ2-5; TRBD2 aligns across 9 bases. V trimming: 5 bases; J trimming: 4 bases; junction bases outside the gene matches: 8. CDR1 and CDR2 (germline): SGHTA, FQGTGA. The CDR3 length is 15 residues. The chain's CDR3 is CASSTSSSGAETQYF. The CDR3 DNA reads TGTGCCAGCAGCACGTCGTCTAGCGGGGCAGAGACCCAGTACTTC.

This sequence joins TRBV15 and TRBJ2-4; 7 bases align to TRBD1. This CDR3 has 14 residues. CDR1 and CDR2 from the germline V gene are LNHNV and YYDKDF (reference sequence). Losses at the gene ends were 2 bases for V and 7 bases for J; bases not matched to a gene: 5. The CDR3 here is CATSRLTGKNIQYF. CDR3 coding DNA: TGTGCCACCAGCAGATTGACAGGGAAGAACATTCAGTACTTC.

The gene calls are TRBV12-3 or TRBV12-4 and TRBJ2-2, with D unclear. The length of the CDR3 is 15 residues. V lost 3 bases and J 0 bases, leaving 8 bases between the germline ends. In DNA, the CDR3 is TGTGCCAGCAGTTTGGACCACACGAACACCGGGGAGCTGTTTTTT. It codes for CASSLDHTNTGELFF.

The CDR3 reads CASSYSRGTSGANVLTF. The CDR3 nucleotides are TGTGCCAGCAGTTACTCAAGGGGCACCTCTGGGGCCAACGTCCTGACTTTC. The chain recombines TRBV6-5 with TRBJ2-6, with TRBD1 as a possible D gene (5 bases). The CDR3 runs 17 residues. V was cut by 0 bases and J by 0 bases, with 9 bases left in between. CDR1 is MNHEY, CDR2 SVGAGI, per germline.

This clonotype was counted between two and nine times. The chain joins TRBV7-8 to TRBJ2-5; no definite D call. This CDR3 has 12 residues. Trimming took off 7 bases at V and 4 bases at J, with 10 bases between the two ends. CDR1 and CDR2 from the germline V gene are SGHVS and FQNEAQ. The CDR3 nucleotides are TGTGCCAGCAATTCCCTCGGAGAGACCCAGTACTTC. Translating it yields CASNSLGETQYF.

The V and J genes are TRBV15 and TRBJ1-5; D ambiguous. The CDR3 runs 13 residues. The V gene lost 0 bases and the J gene lost 6 bases, with 6 bases spanning the gap. Germline CDR1 LNHNV, CDR2 YYDKDF (reference sequence). CDR3 residues: CATSREEGQPQHF. The CDR3 DNA reads as TGTGCCACCAGCAGAGAAGAGGGTCAGCCCCAGCATTTT. Filled out from reference TRBV15 and TRBJ1-5, the complete variable domain reads DAMVIQNPRYQVTQFGKPVTLSCSQTLNHNVMYWYQQKSSQAPKLLFHYYDKDFNNEADTPDNFQSRRPNTSFCFLDIRSPGLGDTAMYLCATSREEGQPQHFGDGTRLSIL.

V is TRBV12-3 or TRBV12-4 and J is TRBJ1-2, with D possibly being TRBD1 (6 bases). This CDR3 spans 14 amino acids. V shed 4 bases and J shed 4 bases, with 13 bases lying between them. The CDR3 region is CASSSDGGAYGYTF. The CDR3 nucleotides are TGTGCCAGCAGTTCTGACGGGGGGGCCTATGGCTACACCTTC.

Ten or more counts support this clonotype. This chain joins TRBV12-3 or TRBV12-4 and TRBJ2-7; D gene unclear. The CDR3 extends over 13 amino acids. V lost 1 base and J lost 1, with 5 bases in between. The DNA of the CDR3 is TGTGCCAGCAGTTTAGGACTTTCCTACGAGCAGTACTTC. It encodes CASSLGLSYEQYF.

This clonotype was seen a few times. This chain connects TRBV7-6 to TRBJ2-3, with a weak D call TRBD2 (6 bases). CDR3 length: 13 amino acids. Germline V gene lookup returns CDR1 SGHVS and CDR2 FNYEAQ. V was pared by 3 bases and J by 11 bases, with 15 bases between. CDR3 DNA sequence: TGTGCCAGCAGCTTCGAGGCCCAGGGAGGGCAGTATTTT. It encodes CASSFEAQGGQYF.

The genes are TRBV5-1 and TRBJ2-3, with 10 bases fitting TRBD2. Germline-derived CDR1 and CDR2 are SGHRS and YFSETQ. The CDR3 covers 14 residues. J lost 4 bases, V lost 3 bases, and 2 bases had no gene match. CDR3 coding DNA: TGCGCCAGCAGCTCGGGACTAGCGCCAGATACGCAGTATTTT. This encodes CASSSGLAPDTQYF.

This clonotype was detected many times. V and J are TRBV15 and TRBJ2-1; 8 bases map to TRBD2. CDR1 and CDR2 (germline): LNHNV, YYDKDF (reference sequence). Germline trimming cut 0 bases from V and 4 bases from J; bases unmatched to any gene: 5. This CDR3 is built from 16 residues. For the CDR3, the DNA is TGTGCCACCAGCAGAGATGGGAGCGGGGGTTACAATGAGCAGTTCTTC. Residues: CATSRDGSGGYNEQFF.

The table lists this clonotype with a count of one. This chain connects TRBV5-1 to TRBJ2-1, with 7 bases fitting TRBD2. Trimming removed 3 bases from V and 8 bases from J; junction bases left unmatched: 14. This CDR3 contains 16 residues. Germline assignment: CDR1 SGHRS and CDR2 YFSETQ. The CDR3 DNA is TGCGCCAGCAGCTCGGCGGGGCGGGGGACTTTTGATGAGCAGTTCTTC. This gives the protein CASSSAGRGTFDEQFF.

The chain combines TRBV20-1 with TRBJ1-1; D uncertain. Germline CDR1 and CDR2: DFQATT and SNEGSKA (reference sequence). V was shortened by 3 bases and J by 12 bases, with 8 bases between the two germline ends. The CDR3 contains 9 residues. Here the CDR3 reads CSASRTPFF. The CDR3 DNA follows: TGCAGTGCTAGTAGGACTCCTTTCTTT.

V is TRBV20-1 and J is TRBJ2-3, with 10 bases identical to TRBD2. Unmatched junction bases numbered 3, after V lost 3 bases and J lost 3 bases. The CDR3 extends over 14 amino acids. CDR1 DFQATT and CDR2 SNEGSKA come from the germline V gene (reference sequence). The CDR3, as DNA: TGCAGTGCTAGCCTGGGACTAGCGACAGATACGCAGTATTTT. The encoded protein is CSASLGLATDTQYF.

This clonotype has only a few counts. The chain has TRBV7-2 and TRBJ1-5; 10 bases map to TRBD1. The CDR3 runs 16 residues. Germline CDR1 and CDR2: SGHTA and FQGNSA. The V gene end was trimmed by 2 bases and the J gene end by 7 bases; junction bases not matched to a gene: 8. This chain's CDR3 is CASSLSIGQGGQPQHF. The CDR3 DNA reads TGTGCCAGCAGCTTATCTATTGGACAGGGGGGACAGCCCCAGCATTTT.

This clonotype appeared a few times. The chain recombines TRBV20-1 with TRBJ2-7, with 10 bases that match TRBD1. Germline V lookup: CDR1 DFQATT, CDR2 SNEGSKA (reference sequence). J gave up 6 bases and V 5 bases, and 13 bases lay outside the gene matches. This CDR3 spans 15 amino acids. CDR3 sequence: CSAPGTGATQGEQYF. CDR3 in DNA: TGCAGTGCTCCTGGGACAGGGGCTACCCAGGGCGAGCAGTACTTC.

V gene TRBV6-2 or TRBV6-3 combines with J gene TRBJ2-1, with 7 bases lining up with TRBD1. Losses at the gene ends were 7 bases for V and 4 bases for J; bases not matched to a gene: 7. The length of the CDR3 is 14 residues. Looked up from germline, CDR1 is MNHEY and CDR2 is SVGEGT. The CDR3 DNA reads as TGTGCCAGCACCGACAGGGTGGGTTACAATGAGCAGTTCTTC. This translates into CASTDRVGYNEQFF.

The chain links TRBV6-5 to TRBJ1-2; D is perhaps TRBD1 (5 bases). The germline V gene has CDR1 MNHEY and CDR2 SVGAGI. CDR3 length equals 12 residues. Trimming pared 7 bases from V and 6 bases from J, leaving 12 bases between. CDR3 sequence: CASTATGHGYTF. Here the CDR3 DNA reads TGTGCCAGCACTGCAACAGGACATGGCTACACCTTC.

The rearrangement uses TRBV4-1 and TRBJ2-1; 9 nucleotides line up with TRBD2. This CDR3 is built from 14 residues. The ends lost 8 bases at V and 4 bases at J; junction bases unmatched: 6. Germline CDR1 MGHRA, CDR2 YSYEKL. The CDR3 sequence is CASQPGLAYNEQFF. CDR3 DNA sequence: TGCGCCAGCCAACCGGGACTAGCTTACAATGAGCAGTTCTTC.

The gene calls are TRBV7-6 and TRBJ1-1; no clear D gene. The CDR3 contains 15 residues. The V gene's germline CDR1 is SGHVS and CDR2 FNYEAQ. V lost 5 bases, J lost 4 bases, and 17 bases lay in between. The CDR3 DNA reads TGTGCCAGCAGCCTCCGAGGCGGCTCGACCACTGAAGCTTTCTTT. Encoded protein: CASSLRGGSTTEAFF.

The chain is built from TRBV6-1 and TRBJ1-1, with 9 nucleotides matching TRBD1. The germline V gene encodes CDR1 MNHNS and CDR2 SASEGT. After removal of 0 bases from V and 5 bases from J, the junction contained 4 bases not matched to a gene. The CDR3 runs to 15 residues. The CDR3 region has the DNA TGTGCCAGCAGTGAAGCCGGGACAGGGTCGACTGAAGCTTTCTTT. Its protein is CASSEAGTGSTEAFF.

The chain has TRBV7-9 and TRBJ1-2; no reliable D call. Trimming removed 3 bases at V and 4 bases at J, with 9 bases between. CDR1 is SEHNR, CDR2 FQNEAQ, per germline (reference sequence). This CDR3 has 13 amino acids. CDR3 DNA: TGTGCCAGCAGCTTGAGGGAAGTCTATGGCTACACCTTC. This gives the protein CASSLREVYGYTF. Variable domain in full (rest from reference TRBV7-9 and TRBJ1-2): DTGVSQNPRHKITKRGQNVTFRCDPISEHNRLYWYRQTLGQGPEFLTYFQNEAQLEKSRLLSDRFSAERPKGSFSTLEIQRTEQGDSAMYLCASSLREVYGYTFGSGTRLTVV.

This clonotype has just a few counts. The chain uses TRBV9 and TRBJ2-5; D gene unclear. The germline gives CDR1 SGDLS, CDR2 YYNGEE. The CDR3 is 14 residues long. Trimming removed 0 bases from V and 9 bases from J, with 15 bases in between. The CDR3 nucleotides read TGTGCCAGCAGCGTAGTTTGGACGGGCAGTCCCCAGTACTTC. Its translation is CASSVVWTGSPQYF.

The chain links TRBV7-2 to TRBJ2-5; D gene ambiguous. Trimming removed 3 bases at V and 4 bases at J, with 6 bases between. The CDR3 runs 12 residues. The V gene's germline CDR1 is SGHTA and CDR2 FQGNSA. CDR3 nucleotides: TGTGCCAGCAGCTTCCCAAGAGAGACCCAGTACTTC. This sequence encodes CASSFPRETQYF.

CDR3 loop: CASSFGRGGAYNQPQHF. The CDR3 bases are TGTGCCAGCAGTTTCGGCCGGGGAGGGGCCTACAATCAGCCCCAGCATTTT. J is TRBJ1-5 and V is TRBV12-3 or TRBV12-4, with D perhaps matching TRBD1 (5 bases). The length of the CDR3 is 17 residues. Trimming pared 3 bases from V and 3 bases from J, leaving 18 bases between.

This clonotype has a count of ten or more. J is TRBJ2-3 and V is TRBV20-1; 11 nucleotides line up with TRBD2. V dropped 5 bases and J dropped 1; count of bases not matched to a gene: 2. The CDR3 consists of 14 residues. CDR1 is DFQATT, CDR2 SNEGSKA, per germline (reference sequence). CDR3: CSAVAGGGTDTQYF. The CDR3 DNA reads as TGCAGTGCTGTAGCGGGAGGGGGCACAGATACGCAGTATTTT.

V usage is TRBV5-1 and J usage is TRBJ2-6; D is perhaps TRBD2 (6 bases). The CDR3 sequence is 14 residues long. The V gene's germline CDR1 is SGHRS and CDR2 YFSETQ. V lost 4 bases, J lost 2 bases, and 7 bases lay in between. For the CDR3, the DNA is TGCGCCAGCAGCGGGGAGGCTGGGGCCAACGTCCTGACTTTC. Translated: CASSGEAGANVLTF.